This T cell receptor beta chain came from a study of blood T cell repertoires in COVID-19. In the study's own analysis: Reference gene primer amplification gave nucleated cell count estimates. Sequenced by immunoSEQ multiplex PCR; TCRdb stores in-frame clones only, minus some. V, J and clone size were drawn from that table, and D and trimming were deduced from the DNA. The sample lists around 67,000 clones, about 80% seen once, with about 16% in the top ten. This CDR3 is 13 amino acids long. Trimming shortened V by 7 bases and J by 6 bases, and 13 bases separated the two germline ends. The J gene is TRBJ2-1, the V gene TRBV12-3 or TRBV12-4, with D unresolved. This sequence was found in a man older than 75 with active COVID-19. The specimen was peripheral blood. CDR3 residues: CASTRRVTNEQFF. CDR3 nucleotide sequence: TGTGCCAGCACCCGAAGAGTTACCAATGAGCAGTTCTTC.